Below are 3 T cell receptor beta chains sequenced from a single sample in a study of T cells in Graves' hyperthyroidism and ophthalmopathy. From RNA transcripts, TCR beta CDR3 regions were amplified. Using the HTBI primer set, a first-round RT-PCR was run on the TCR CDR3. Using its own MiXCR run on the multiplex PCR reads, TCRdb lists one record per CDR3 protein. The sample records more than 300,000 distinct CDR3 sequences, 17% being singletons. Sequencing used blood. The source is a woman in her thirties with Graves' hyperthyroidism that later progressed to Graves' ophthalmopathy.

This clonotype was seen ten or more times. One junction end disagrees with the germline gene, perhaps due to a read error. The gene calls are TRBV11-2 and TRBJ2-1; D is unresolved. Looked up from germline, CDR1 is SGHAT and CDR2 is FQNNGV. CDR3 length: 12 residues. Here the CDR3 DNA reads TGTGCCAGCAGCCTAGATTCCAATGAGCAGTTCTTC. It encodes CASSLDSNEQFF.

This clonotype has more than one count but fewer than ten. The rearrangement links TRBV24-1 to TRBJ2-1; 8 bases are a match to TRBD1. Losses at the gene ends were 3 bases for V and 10 bases for J; bases not matched to a gene: 10. This CDR3 has 15 amino acids. Germline values: CDR1 KGHDR, CDR2 SFDVKD. CDR3 sequence (DNA): TGTGCCACCAGTGATCCGACAGGGGAGTTCGGAGAGCAGTTCTTC. It specifies CATSDPTGEFGEQFF.

This clonotype was found many times. This chain joins TRBV7-9 and TRBJ2-2; the D gene is possibly TRBD1 (5 bases). V lost 5 bases and J lost 4, with 14 bases in between. This CDR3 region has 15 residues. CDR1 is SEHNR and CDR2 is FQNEAQ in the germline V gene (reference sequence). The CDR3 is CASSATQGSTGELFF. The CDR3 DNA reads TGTGCCAGCAGCGCCACTCAGGGTTCCACCGGGGAGCTGTTTTTT.